One and the same sample provided the 21 T cell receptor beta chains below, sequenced in a study of PD-L1 blockade in urothelial cancer. TCRdb keeps only in-frame clones here, not all; method: immunoSEQ multiplex PCR. The repertoire holds some 25,000 clones, about 86% seen once, with about a third in the top ten. The material sequenced was PBMCs, taken around atezolizumab (anti-PD-L1) treatment. These receptors were obtained from a man in his fifties or sixties with urothelial cancer.

J is TRBJ1-3 and V is TRBV2; D gene ambiguous. Per germline, CDR1 SNHLY and CDR2 FYNNEI. The CDR3 extends over 13 amino acids. The V and J ends lost 3 bases and 4 bases respectively, with 7 bases between them. CDR3 in amino acids: CASSEAAGNTIYF. The CDR3 bases are TGTGCCAGCAGTGAGGCCGCAGGAAACACCATATATTTT.

This clone was seen once. The CDR3 DNA sequence: TGCGCCAGCAGCTTAAGACAGAGCTCCTACGAGCAGTACTTC. It encodes CASSLRQSSYEQYF. J is TRBJ2-7 and V is TRBV5-1, with D possibly matching TRBD1 (5 bases). Germline CDR1 and CDR2: SGHRS and YFSETQ. This CDR3 contains 14 residues. The V gene lost 2 bases and the J gene lost 0 bases, with 9 bases spanning the gap.

This sequence joins TRBV5-1 and TRBJ1-2; 11 positions match TRBD1. From germline, CDR1 is SGHRS and CDR2 YFSETQ. Unmatched junction bases numbered 6, after V lost 0 bases and J lost 8 bases. The CDR3 spans 15 residues. The CDR3 nucleotides are TGCGCCAGCAGCTTGGCAGGACAGGGGGCTGGGGGCTACACCTTC. Protein: CASSLAGQGAGGYTF.

The V call is TRBV6-1, the J call TRBJ2-3, with D possibly TRBD2 on 5 matching bases. Germline CDR1 reads MNHNS; CDR2 reads SASEGT. This CDR3 region has 11 residues. V was cut by 6 bases and J by 6 bases, with 7 bases left in between. Written as DNA, the CDR3 is TGTGCCAGCAGGAGGGAGGATACGCAGTATTTT. Translation: CASRREDTQYF.

The CDR3 DNA sequence: TGTGCCAGCAGTTTAGGACAGCACAATCAGCCCCAGCATTTT. Amino acids: CASSLGQHNQPQHF. The chain combines TRBV28 with TRBJ1-5; D perhaps matches TRBD1 (6 bases). Germline V CDR1 and CDR2: MDHEN, SYDVKM. The CDR3 covers 14 residues. The V gene lost 2 bases and the J gene lost 3 bases, with 8 bases spanning the gap.

V usage is TRBV7-2 and J usage is TRBJ1-6; D is perhaps TRBD1 (6 bases). The CDR3 has 16 amino acids. With 5 bases removed from V and 6 bases from J, the gap between germline ends came to 17 bases. CDR1 SGHTA and CDR2 FQGNSA come from the germline V gene. The CDR3 sequence is CASSREGGASNSPLHF. The CDR3 DNA reads TGTGCCAGCAGCCGCGAGGGGGGGGCCTCTAATTCACCCCTCCACTTT. The whole variable domain, remainder taken from reference TRBV7-2 and TRBJ1-6, is GAGVSQSPSNKVTEKGKDVELRCDPISGHTALYWYRQSLGQGLEFLIYFQGNSAPDKSGLPSDRFSAERTGGSVSTLTIQRTQQEDSAVYLCASSREGGASNSPLHFGNGTRLTVT.

This clone was detected once. The chain links TRBV27 to TRBJ2-7; D ambiguous. The CDR3 length is 13 residues. Trimming shortened V by 6 bases and J by 4 bases, and 13 bases separated the two germline ends. Germline CDR1 is MNHEY and CDR2 is SMNVEV (reference sequence). As DNA, the CDR3 is TGTGCCAGCAGCCCCCCTACCGCTTACGAGCAGTACTTC. It encodes CASSPPTAYEQYF.

The sample holds one count of this clone. V and J are TRBV18 and TRBJ2-7; 8 nucleotides align to TRBD2. This CDR3 has 14 amino acids. The V gene end was trimmed by 4 bases and the J gene end by 1 base; junction bases not matched to a gene: 3. The germline V gene encodes CDR1 KGHSH and CDR2 LQKENI. The CDR3 sequence is CASSHSGNSYEQYF. CDR3 nucleotide sequence: TGTGCCAGCTCACATAGCGGGAATTCCTACGAGCAGTACTTC.

This chain uses TRBV9 with TRBJ2-5; maybe TRBD1 (6 bases). Trimming took 3 bases from V and 4 from J, leaving 10 bases between them. Germline V gene lookup returns CDR1 SGDLS and CDR2 YYNGEE. The CDR3 sequence is 13 residues long. CDR3 nucleotide sequence: TGTGCCAGCAGCGCACAGGGACCAGAGACCCAGTACTTC. The encoded protein is CASSAQGPETQYF.

This clone was counted once. V and J are TRBV18 and TRBJ2-5; TRBD1 matches at 8 bases. Per the germline V gene, CDR1 is KGHSH and CDR2 is LQKENI. Trimming removed 0 bases from V and 5 bases from J; junction bases left unmatched: 8. The CDR3 has 16 amino acids. Here the CDR3 reads CASSPPGQGATETQYF. Written as DNA, the CDR3 is TGTGCCAGCTCACCACCGGGGCAGGGGGCTACGGAGACCCAGTACTTC. Using reference TRBV18 and TRBJ2-5 for the parts outside the CDR3, the full variable domain is NAGVMQNPRHLVRRRGQEARLRCSPMKGHSHVYWYRQLPEEGLKFMVYLQKENIIDESGMPKERFSAEFPKEGPSILRIQQVVRGDSAAYFCASSPPGQGATETQYFGPGTRLLVL.

This sequence joins TRBV5-4 and TRBJ2-5; 8 nucleotides match TRBD2. The length of the CDR3 is 16 residues. J was trimmed by 5 bases and V by 4 bases; bases with no gene match: 13. Germline values: CDR1 SGHNT, CDR2 YYREEE (reference sequence). The CDR3: CASSPTGGGREETQYF. CDR3 DNA sequence: TGTGCCAGCAGCCCCACCGGCGGGGGGCGGGAGGAGACCCAGTACTTC.

As regards this clone: A junction boundary mismatches the germline segment, possibly from a read error. The rearrangement joins TRBV7-7 to TRBJ2-1, with 9 bases that match TRBD2. The CDR3 consists of 15 residues. Germline V gene sequence: CDR1 SSHAT, CDR2 FNYEAQ (reference sequence). The CDR3 DNA sequence: TGTGCTAGCAGCCCGACTAGCGGCCCTTTGGGTGAGCAGTTCTTC. Residues: CASSPTSGPLGEQFF.

DNA of the CDR3: TGTGCCAGCAGTGCCGAACGGGGGGGCTCCTACGAGCAGTACTTC. Translation gives CASSAERGGSYEQYF. The chain is built from TRBV27 and TRBJ2-7; 8 positions agree with TRBD2. CDR1 and CDR2 from the germline V gene are MNHEY and SMNVEV (reference sequence). The CDR3 is 15 residues long. J was trimmed by 0 bases and V by 5 bases; bases with no gene match: 6.

The rearrangement joins TRBV7-2 to TRBJ2-2; TRBD1 might be the D (6 bases). V lost 8 bases to trimming and J lost 1 base, with 14 bases between them. CDR3 length: 15 amino acids. In germline, CDR1 is SGHTA, CDR2 FQGNSA. This chain's CDR3 is CASGPGHGNTGELFF. In DNA form, the CDR3 reads TGTGCCAGCGGACCGGGACACGGGAACACCGGGGAGCTGTTTTTT.

V gene TRBV7-9 combines with J gene TRBJ1-6; possible D gene TRBD1, 6 bases. The CDR3 is 14 amino acids. Germline-derived CDR1 and CDR2 are SEHNR and FQNEAQ (reference sequence). Trimming took 3 bases from V and 7 from J, leaving 10 bases between them. Written as DNA, the CDR3 is TGTGCCAGCAGCTTTAGGACAGCGAATTCACCCCTCCACTTT. Translating it yields CASSFRTANSPLHF.

V is TRBV9 and J is TRBJ2-1, with TRBD1 matching 8 bases. From germline, CDR1 is SGDLS and CDR2 YYNGEE. The length of the CDR3 is 21 residues. Unmatched junction bases numbered 25, after V lost 3 bases and J lost 5 bases. This CDR3 is CASSAYPGGTGRAGADNEQFF. The DNA for the CDR3 is TGTGCCAGCAGCGCATACCCAGGGGGCACTGGACGCGCCGGGGCCGACAATGAGCAGTTCTTC.

The V call is TRBV2, the J call TRBJ2-3; no definite D call. The V gene lost 6 bases and the J gene lost 4 bases, with 5 bases spanning the gap. Germline loops: CDR1 SNHLY, CDR2 FYNNEI. This CDR3 contains 11 residues. The chain's CDR3 is CASRLADTQYF. In DNA, the CDR3 is TGTGCCAGCAGGCTAGCAGATACGCAGTATTTT.

The V gene is TRBV5-1, the J gene TRBJ1-1, with TRBD1 matching 11 bases. Trimming took 6 bases from V and 8 from J; bases not matched to a gene: 21. Germline CDR1 is SGHRS and CDR2 is YFSETQ. CDR3 size: 18 residues. The CDR3 DNA is TGCGCCAGCACCCGAAGGACCGGGGACAGGGGGGTTTTAAGGGAAGCTTTCTTT. Protein: CASTRRTGDRGVLREAFF.

Only one count was recorded for this clone. The chain links TRBV7-2 to TRBJ2-1; D possibly corresponds to TRBD2 (6 bases). CDR1 SGHTA and CDR2 FQGNSA come from the germline V gene. V was pared by 5 bases and J by 7 bases, with 15 bases between. The CDR3 runs 14 residues. DNA for the CDR3: TGTGCCAGCAGCGTCGGAGGGCTAGCTAATGAGCAGTTCTTC. This gives the protein CASSVGGLANEQFF.

The chain uses TRBV5-4 and TRBJ2-1; 7 bases are a match to TRBD2. Germline loops: CDR1 SGHNT, CDR2 YYREEE (reference sequence). V dropped 0 bases and J dropped 6; count of bases not matched to a gene: 9. There are 16 residues in the CDR3. DNA for the CDR3: TGTGCCAGCAGCTTGGGGGGCCCGCGGGGGTTCAATGAGCAGTTCTTC. Translated, it gives CASSLGGPRGFNEQFF.

The chain uses TRBV19 and TRBJ2-1; 12 nucleotides align to TRBD2. This CDR3 is built from 19 residues. Germline values: CDR1 LNHDA, CDR2 SQIVND (reference sequence). J was trimmed by 6 bases and V by 10 bases; bases with no gene match: 22. In nucleotides, the CDR3 is TGTGCCACAACTCCAGGGTACCTAGCGGGAGGGCCGAGGGTCAATGAGCAGTTCTTC. Its translation: CATTPGYLAGGPRVNEQFF.